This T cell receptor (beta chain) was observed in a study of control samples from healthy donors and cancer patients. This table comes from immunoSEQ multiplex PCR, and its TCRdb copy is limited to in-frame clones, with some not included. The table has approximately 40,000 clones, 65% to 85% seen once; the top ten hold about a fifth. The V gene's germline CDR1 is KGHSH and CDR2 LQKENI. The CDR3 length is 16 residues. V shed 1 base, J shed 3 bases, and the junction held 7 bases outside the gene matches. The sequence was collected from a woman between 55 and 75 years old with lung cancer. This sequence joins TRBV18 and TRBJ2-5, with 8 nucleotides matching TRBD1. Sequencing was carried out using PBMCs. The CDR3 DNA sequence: TGTGCCAGCTCACCACTGGCACAGGGGGGAAAAGAGACCCAGTACTTC. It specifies CASSPLAQGGKETQYF.